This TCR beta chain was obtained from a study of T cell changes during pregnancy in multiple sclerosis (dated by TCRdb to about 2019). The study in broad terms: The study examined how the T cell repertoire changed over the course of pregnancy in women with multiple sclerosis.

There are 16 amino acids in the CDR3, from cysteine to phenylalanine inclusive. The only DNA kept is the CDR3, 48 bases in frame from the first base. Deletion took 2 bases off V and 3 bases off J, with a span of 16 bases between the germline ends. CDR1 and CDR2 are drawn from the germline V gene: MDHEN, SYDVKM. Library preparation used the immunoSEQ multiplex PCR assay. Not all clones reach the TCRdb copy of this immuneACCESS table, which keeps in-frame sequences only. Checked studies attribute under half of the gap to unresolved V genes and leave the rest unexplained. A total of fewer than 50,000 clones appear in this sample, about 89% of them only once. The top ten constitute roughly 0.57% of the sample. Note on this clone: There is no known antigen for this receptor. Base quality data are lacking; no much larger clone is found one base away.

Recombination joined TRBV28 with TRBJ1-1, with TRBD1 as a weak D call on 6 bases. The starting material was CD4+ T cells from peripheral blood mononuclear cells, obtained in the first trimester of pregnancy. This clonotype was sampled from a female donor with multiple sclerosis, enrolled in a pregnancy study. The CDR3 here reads CASSLARDISHTEAFF. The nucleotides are TGTGCCAGCAGTTTAGCCCGGGACATTTCACACACTGAAGCTTTCTTT.